The clone carrying this T cell receptor beta chain was observed at least ten times. The antigen remains undetermined. PBMCs stored at -80 C, numbering 2 million, were the origin of the unsorted libraries. This sample was taken from a study of neurological immune-mediated disorders. One entry per CDR3 protein, called by TCRdb with MiXCR from the 5' RACE reads. This table holds fewer than 50,000 distinct CDR3 sequences, 2% to 3% found once. Study-level points and caveats: In multiple sclerosis patients, the repertoire cluster was unrelated to clinical or MRI findings. When repertoires were grouped phylogenetically, those of 18 of 34 multiple sclerosis patients fell into one related-CDR3 cluster, a possible signature.

J gave up 1 base and V 3 bases, and 3 bases lay outside the gene matches. The CDR3 extends over 16 amino acids. The germline CDR1 and CDR2 sequences are SGHTA and FQGNSA. The source is a man aged 25 to 45 with multiple sclerosis. J is TRBJ1-5 and V is TRBV7-2; 10 positions match TRBD1. The sequenced sample was PBMCs. The CDR3 sequence is CASSLTGGASNQPQHF. The CDR3 DNA reads as TGTGCCAGCAGCTTGACAGGGGGCGCGAGCAATCAGCCCCAGCATTTT. The whole variable domain, filled in from reference TRBV7-2 and TRBJ1-5, reads GAGVSQSPSNKVTEKGKDVELRCDPISGHTALYWYRQSLGQGLEFLIYFQGNSAPDKSGLPSDRFSAERTGGSVSTLTIQRTQQEDSAVYLCASSLTGGASNQPQHFGDGTRLSIL.